This T cell receptor beta chain comes out of a study of monozygotic twins with inflammatory bowel disease. The study, taken as a whole, reports: No detectable difference in repertoire similarity separated concordant from discordant twins, possibly as a result of limited power.

Someone took an approximately 2.5 ml blood sample from each of the donors. With respect to this clonotype: The antigen is unknown.

Each of TCRalpha and TCRbeta cDNA went through two nested PCRs, lasting approximately 17 and 9 cycles. TCRdb re-called the 5' RACE reads and shows each CDR3 protein once, DNA omitted. The table lists approximately 85,000 distinct CDR3 sequences. Looked up from germline, CDR1 is DFQATT and CDR2 is SNEGSKA (reference sequence). The CDR3 runs to 13 residues. Sequencing was done on a sample of blood. The sequence derives from a human donor with ulcerative colitis or Crohn's disease, or a healthy co-twin of an affected twin (not recorded which). The chain recombines TRBV20-1 with TRBJ1-2; with no DNA, the TCRdb D assignment of TRBD1 cannot be verified. CDR3 amino acids: CSARTVVRNGYTF.